This TCR beta chain was recovered during a study of Ad26.COV2.S vaccination and SARS-CoV-2 variants. Only one count was recorded for this clone. The antigen is unknown. Study-wide results and caveats: The TCR breadth and depth analyses may have understated or missed part of the total T cell responses.

V was shortened by 3 bases and J by 5 bases, with 10 bases between the two germline ends. The length of the CDR3 is 13 residues. In germline, CDR1 is SEHNR, CDR2 FQNEAQ (reference sequence). Method: immunoSEQ multiplex PCR; TCRdb's copy keeps in-frame clones and lacks some. This table holds about 390,000 clones, approximately 92% found once. As for treatment: some 19 received Ad26.COV2.S at low or high dose, single or two shots; about 5 received placebo; per-sample allocation not given. On day 63 after the first injection, vaccine and placebo recipients gave samples. The individual, an adult aged 18-55 years, was a donor in Boston.

The sequences come from peripheral blood, collected in a trial of Ad26.COV2.S vaccine versus placebo. The sequence derives from a person aged 18-60 years who received the Ad26.COV2.S COVID-19 vaccine or a placebo. This chain uses TRBV7-9 with TRBJ1-1; TRBD1 might be the D (5 bases). The CDR3 spells CASSFEGRTEAFF. CDR3 nucleotides: TGTGCCAGCAGCTTCGAGGGGCGAACTGAAGCTTTCTTT.